The clone carrying this T cell receptor (beta chain) was detected only once. The data were produced by immunoSEQ multiplex PCR, yet TCRdb's version contains in-frame clones alone and is incomplete. The data contain roughly 590,000 clones, about 95% of them singletons. Trimming stripped 5 bases from V and 6 bases from J, with 10 bases between. Germline CDR1 and CDR2: PRHDT and FYEKMQ (reference sequence). The length of the CDR3 is 13 residues. Naive CD8 cells comprised CD45RO-negative, CCR7-positively selected cells, excluding terminally differentiated effector memory CD45RA+ cells. The source of the sample is a study of shared clonotypes between healthy human individuals.

The chain joins TRBV13 to TRBJ1-4; unclear D gene. This sequence was found in a woman in her 30s in good health. Sequencing was performed on naive CD8+ T cells sorted from blood. The CDR3 loop is CASSPPNHEKLFF. As DNA, the CDR3 is TGTGCCAGCAGCCCCCCGAACCATGAAAAACTGTTTTTT.